These 7 T cell receptor beta chains were sequenced from one sample in a study of radiotherapy plus CTLA-4 blockade in lung cancer. Clones were read by immunoSEQ multiplex PCR, and TCRdb kept only the in-frame ones, dropping some. The data show 55,000 to 75,000 clones, around 69% seen once. The sample here was peripheral blood, taken from a patient treated with radiotherapy plus ipilimumab. Source of these receptors: a human donor with non-small cell lung cancer whose response to radiotherapy plus ipilimumab could not be evaluated. Some clones in this sample may be carry-over from other donors' samples.

The chain carries TRBV7-6 and TRBJ2-2, with 7 positions matching TRBD1. The CDR3 spans 14 residues. Germline CDR1 SGHVS, CDR2 FNYEAQ. Trimming cost V 5 bases and J 6 bases; bases outside gene matches: 6. The CDR3 nucleotides read TGTGCCAGCAGCCCGCGACAGGGCTCCGGGGAGCTGTTTTTT. This translates into CASSPRQGSGELFF. The variable domain in full, completed from reference TRBV7-6 and TRBJ2-2, reads GAGVSQSPRYKVTKRGQDVALRCDPISGHVSLYWYRQALGQGPEFLTYFNYEAQQDKSGLPNDRFSAERPEGSISTLTIQRTEQRDSAMYRCASSPRQGSGELFFGEGSRLTVL.

This clone has a handful of counts. The chain carries TRBV7-9 and TRBJ1-2; D might be TRBD1 (6 bases). Germline CDR1 SEHNR, CDR2 FQNEAQ (reference sequence). This CDR3 comprises 16 residues. V was trimmed by 1 base and J by 4 bases, leaving 16 bases between them. This chain's CDR3 is CASSLVGAEEIYGYTF. Written as DNA, the CDR3 is TGTGCCAGCAGCTTAGTGGGGGCGGAGGAAATCTATGGCTACACCTTC.

The rearrangement joins TRBV28 to TRBJ1-3; TRBD1 aligns across 8 bases. Germline CDR1 reads MDHEN; CDR2 reads SYDVKM. V gave up 4 bases and J gave up 4 bases; unmatched junction bases: 3. The CDR3 consists of 14 residues. For the CDR3, the DNA is TGTGCCAGCAGTTCGACAGGGGCCGGAAACACCATATATTTT. Residues: CASSSTGAGNTIYF.

The chain recombines TRBV7-2 with TRBJ1-5; possible D gene TRBD1, 6 bases. Per the germline V gene, CDR1 is SGHTA and CDR2 is FQGNSA. CDR3 length: 14 amino acids. With 2 bases removed from V and 7 bases from J, the gap between germline ends came to 12 bases. CDR3 residues: CASSLRGGGQPQHF. The CDR3, as DNA: TGTGCCAGCAGCTTAAGAGGGGGAGGGCAGCCCCAGCATTTT.

The V gene is TRBV5-5, the J gene TRBJ1-1, with TRBD1 matching over 8 bases. Germline V gives CDR1 SGHKS, CDR2 YYEKEE (reference sequence). V shed 5 bases and J 10 bases; nucleotides not matched to a gene: 16. The CDR3 consists of 15 residues. CDR3 sequence reads: CASSPNGQGTSGAFF. In DNA, the CDR3 is TGTGCCAGCAGTCCAAACGGACAGGGTACAAGTGGAGCTTTCTTT.

The chain employs TRBV6-1 and TRBJ1-1; 7 bases match TRBD1. The CDR3 is 13 residues long. With 6 bases clipped from V and 0 bases from J, the junction kept 1 base outside the gene matches. CDR1 MNHNS and CDR2 SASEGT come from the germline V gene. The CDR3 DNA follows: TGTGCCAGCAGCGGACAGGTGAACACTGAAGCTTTCTTT. It codes for CASSGQVNTEAFF.

The genes are TRBV5-5 and TRBJ2-3; TRBD1 matches at 9 bases. Germline CDR1 reads SGHKS; CDR2 reads YYEKEE (reference sequence). With V trimmed by 4 bases and J by 4 bases, 7 bases remained unmatched. The CDR3 totals 15 residues. CDR3 nucleotides: TGTGCCAGCAGCCCGGGGACAGGGATCCCAGATACGCAGTATTTT. Translation gives CASSPGTGIPDTQYF.